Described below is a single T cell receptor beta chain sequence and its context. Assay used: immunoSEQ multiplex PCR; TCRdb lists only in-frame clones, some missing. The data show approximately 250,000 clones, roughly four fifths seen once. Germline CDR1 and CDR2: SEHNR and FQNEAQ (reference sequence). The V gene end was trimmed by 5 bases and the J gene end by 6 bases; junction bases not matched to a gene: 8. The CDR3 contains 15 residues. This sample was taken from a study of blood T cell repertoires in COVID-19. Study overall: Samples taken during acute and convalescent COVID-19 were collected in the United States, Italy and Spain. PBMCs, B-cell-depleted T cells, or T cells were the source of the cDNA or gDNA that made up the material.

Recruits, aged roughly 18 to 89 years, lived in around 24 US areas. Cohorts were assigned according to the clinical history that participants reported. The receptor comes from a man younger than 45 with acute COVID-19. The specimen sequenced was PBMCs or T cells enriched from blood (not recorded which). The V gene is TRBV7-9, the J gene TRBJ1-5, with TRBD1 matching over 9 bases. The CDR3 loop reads CASSPPGTGSQPQHF. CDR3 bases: TGTGCCAGCAGCCCCCCCGGGACAGGGTCTCAGCCCCAGCATTTT.